A single sample gave rise to the 20 T cell receptor beta chains below, sequenced in a study of cytomegalovirus exposure and HLA in healthy donors. It was with 60 Vbeta and 13 Jbeta primers that the PCR ran. Repertoires were generated with immunoSEQ multiplex PCR, while TCRdb's copy carries only in-frame clones and drops some. The sample comprises over 150,000 clones, about 71% of which are singletons, and approximately 1.5% rests with the top ten. The sequencing sample was made of PBMCs. These receptors were collected from a man over 45 in good health and CMV-seronegative.

The chain employs TRBV7-6 and TRBJ2-3; no clear D. Germline CDR1 reads SGHVS; CDR2 reads FNYEAQ. V dropped 0 bases and J dropped 4 bases, with 14 bases sitting between them. The CDR3 is 16 residues long. The CDR3 here is CASSLAAPNSADTQYF. The CDR3 nucleotides are TGTGCCAGCAGCTTAGCAGCTCCTAACAGTGCAGATACGCAGTATTTT. Full variable domain (missing parts from reference TRBV7-6 and TRBJ2-3): GAGVSQSPRYKVTKRGQDVALRCDPISGHVSLYWYRQALGQGPEFLTYFNYEAQQDKSGLPNDRFSAERPEGSISTLTIQRTEQRDSAMYRCASSLAAPNSADTQYFGPGTRLTVL.

This clone was found a few times. The V gene is TRBV5-1, the J gene TRBJ2-7; 9 nucleotides align to TRBD1. V lost 5 bases and J lost 5; bases outside the gene matches: 11. Germline CDR1 and CDR2: SGHRS and YFSETQ. This CDR3 comprises 15 residues. CDR3 nucleotides: TGCGCCAGCAGACACACAGGGGGCGTATCAAACGAGCAGTACTTC. Translating gives CASRHTGGVSNEQYF.

The CDR3 loop reads CASSPRDSNSPLHF. DNA of the CDR3: TGTGCCAGCTCACCACGGGACAGCAATTCACCCCTCCACTTT. The chain is built from TRBV18 and TRBJ1-6; 7 nucleotides align to TRBD1. The V gene end was trimmed by 1 base and the J gene end by 7 bases; junction bases not matched to a gene: 1. The CDR3 contains 14 residues. Germline V gene lookup returns CDR1 KGHSH and CDR2 LQKENI.

The rearrangement links TRBV7-3 to TRBJ2-1, with TRBD2 identical over 9 bases. Germline CDR1 SGHTA, CDR2 FQGTGA. The CDR3 length is 16 residues. With 1 base clipped from V and 6 bases from J, the junction kept 7 bases outside the gene matches. CDR3 nucleotide sequence: TGTGCCAGCAGCTTAATCGGCGGGGGGGCCTCCAATGAGCAGTTCTTC. It encodes CASSLIGGGASNEQFF. Variable domain in full (rest from reference TRBV7-3 and TRBJ2-1): GAGVSQTPSNKVTEKGKYVELRCDPISGHTALYWYRQSLGQGPEFLIYFQGTGAADDSGLPNDRFFAVRPEGSVSTLKIQRTERGDSAVYLCASSLIGGGASNEQFFGPGTRLTVL.

This clone was seen only a few times. V usage is TRBV11-2 and J usage is TRBJ1-1; maybe TRBD1 (6 bases). The ends were cut back, 5 bases at V and 6 bases at J, with 10 bases in the middle. Per the germline V gene, CDR1 is SGHAT and CDR2 is FQNNGV. The CDR3 is 12 amino acids. The CDR3 nucleotides read TGTGCCAGCAGCCTTGGACAGCCTGAAGCTTTCTTT. Amino acids: CASSLGQPEAFF.

The chain is built from TRBV28 and TRBJ2-1, with D hard to call. The V end lost 0 bases, the J end lost 9 bases, and 6 bases lay between the germline ends. Germline values: CDR1 MDHEN, CDR2 SYDVKM. The CDR3 contains 12 residues. CDR3 loop: CASSLWAVEQFF. CDR3 DNA sequence: TGTGCCAGCAGTTTATGGGCTGTTGAGCAGTTCTTC.

This clone was found once. V and J are TRBV4-2 and TRBJ1-2; 9 positions match TRBD1. Trimming took 4 bases from V and 8 from J; bases not matched to a gene: 11. CDR1 and CDR2 from the germline V gene are LGHNA and YNFKEQ. The CDR3 extends over 15 amino acids. The CDR3 nucleotides read TGTGCCAGCAGCCCTGAACGGGACAGGGCCCCGGGCTACACCTTC. As protein: CASSPERDRAPGYTF.

The chain employs TRBV2 and TRBJ1-6; 7 positions match TRBD1. The V gene end was trimmed by 3 bases and the J gene end by 4 bases; junction bases not matched to a gene: 3. Per the germline V gene, CDR1 is SNHLY and CDR2 is FYNNEI. The length of the CDR3 is 15 residues. For the CDR3, the DNA is TGTGCCAGCAGTGACTCGGACAGGTATAATTCACCCCTCCACTTT. Protein sequence: CASSDSDRYNSPLHF.

The chain links TRBV25-1 to TRBJ1-6, with D uncertain. The germline V gene encodes CDR1 MGHDK and CDR2 SYGVNS. Trimming pared 8 bases from V and 6 bases from J, leaving 11 bases between. CDR3 size: 13 residues. In DNA, the CDR3 is TGTGCCAGCGTCGTGAGGGTTAATTCACCCCTCCACTTT. Amino acid sequence: CASVVRVNSPLHF.

J is TRBJ1-1 and V is TRBV6-6, with a tentative D call TRBD1 (6 bases). The CDR3 length is 14 residues. Germline CDR1 and CDR2: MNHNY and SVGAGI (reference sequence). Trimming removed 4 bases at V and 6 bases at J, with 15 bases between. The CDR3 reads CASSSGGGPPEAFF. DNA of the CDR3: TGTGCCAGCAGTTCCGGCGGGGGGCCACCTGAAGCTTTCTTT.

V is TRBV7-5 and J is TRBJ1-4. TRBV7-5 is a pseudogene locus. The CDR3 loop spans 15 amino acids. This CDR3 reads CVRSLDSATNEKLFF. Written as DNA, the CDR3 is TGTGTCAGAAGCTTAGACTCTGCAACTAATGAAAAACTGTTTTTT.

This clone was detected a few times. The chain uses TRBV21-1 and TRBJ2-3; TRBD1 is the table's D call and was not checked against the DNA. TRBV21-1 corresponds to a pseudogene. CDR3 length equals 15 residues. DNA of the CDR3: TGTGCCAGCAGCAAGAACAGGGAGAACACAGATACGCAGTATTTT. This sequence encodes CASSKNRENTDTQYF.

This clone was observed a few times. The chain joins TRBV5-1 to TRBJ2-2, with TRBD2 as a possible D gene (5 bases). Trimming cost V 5 bases and J 5 bases, with 7 bases left between them. The CDR3 spans 12 residues. Germline-derived CDR1 and CDR2 are SGHRS and YFSETQ. The CDR3 DNA reads TGCGCCAGCAGACGGGGTACCGGGGAGCTGTTTTTT. This codes for CASRRGTGELFF.

J is TRBJ2-1 and V is TRBV7-8; 10 bases are shared with TRBD2. J gave up 4 bases and V 5 bases, and 5 bases lay outside the gene matches. This CDR3 contains 15 residues. Germline assignment: CDR1 SGHVS and CDR2 FQNEAQ. The chain's CDR3 is CASSRAGGPYNEQFF. CDR3 nucleotides: TGTGCCAGCAGCAGAGCGGGGGGGCCTTACAATGAGCAGTTCTTC.

A note on this clone: At one of its ends the junction is not consistent with the germline gene, which may arise from a read error. The same CDR3 is also encoded by other DNA sequences in this sample. This rearrangement joins TRBV6-1 to TRBJ1-6; 9 bases are shared with TRBD1. Germline values: CDR1 MNHNS, CDR2 SASEGT. The CDR3 spans 15 residues. The CDR3 DNA is TGTGCCAGCAACGGACAGGGGTCAATTAATTCCCCCCTCCACTTT. Protein product: CASNGQGSINSPLHF.

This clone was observed a few times. The rearrangement uses TRBV10-2 and TRBJ1-1, with 7 bases that match TRBD1. Germline CDR1 is WSHSY and CDR2 is SAAADI. This CDR3 comprises 17 residues. V trimming: 2 bases; J trimming: 4 bases; junction bases outside the gene matches: 13. The CDR3 region is CASSEIAGGRSRTEAFF. DNA of the CDR3: TGCGCCAGCAGTGAGATTGCAGGGGGAAGGAGTCGCACTGAAGCTTTCTTT.

The gene calls are TRBV7-8 and TRBJ2-5, with 7 bases matching TRBD1. The CDR3 is 13 residues long. CDR1 and CDR2 (germline): SGHVS, FQNEAQ. The V gene end was trimmed by 2 bases and the J gene end by 13 bases; junction bases not matched to a gene: 10. Here the CDR3 reads CASSLTPAGGRYF. The CDR3 DNA is TGTGCCAGCAGCTTAACCCCGGCAGGGGGAAGGTACTTC.

The chain combines TRBV6-1 with TRBJ1-1, with TRBD1 identical over 9 bases. With 7 bases clipped from V and 3 bases from J, the junction kept 9 bases outside the gene matches. CDR3 length: 15 residues. Germline V CDR1 and CDR2: MNHNS, SASEGT. CDR3 sequence (DNA): TGTGCCAGCACTTCCCGGGACAGGGAGCACACTGAAGCTTTCTTT. Its protein product is CASTSRDREHTEAFF.

The rearrangement links TRBV27 to TRBJ2-7, with 9 bases identical to TRBD2. The CDR3 is 14 amino acids. J gave up 7 bases and V 5 bases, and 9 bases lay outside the gene matches. CDR1 and CDR2 from the germline V gene are MNHEY and SMNVEV (reference sequence). The CDR3 is CASSAHSGGREQYF. The CDR3 DNA is TGTGCCAGCAGTGCTCATAGCGGGGGTCGTGAGCAGTACTTC.

The rearrangement joins TRBV7-9 to TRBJ1-1; a weak D match, TRBD1 (6 bases). This CDR3 has 15 residues. Trimming cost V 5 bases and J 0 bases, with 13 bases left between them. Germline-derived CDR1 and CDR2 are SEHNR and FQNEAQ (reference sequence). The CDR3 DNA is TGTGCCAGCAGCCCCTACAGGGAGCTGAACACTGAAGCTTTCTTT. Protein: CASSPYRELNTEAFF.